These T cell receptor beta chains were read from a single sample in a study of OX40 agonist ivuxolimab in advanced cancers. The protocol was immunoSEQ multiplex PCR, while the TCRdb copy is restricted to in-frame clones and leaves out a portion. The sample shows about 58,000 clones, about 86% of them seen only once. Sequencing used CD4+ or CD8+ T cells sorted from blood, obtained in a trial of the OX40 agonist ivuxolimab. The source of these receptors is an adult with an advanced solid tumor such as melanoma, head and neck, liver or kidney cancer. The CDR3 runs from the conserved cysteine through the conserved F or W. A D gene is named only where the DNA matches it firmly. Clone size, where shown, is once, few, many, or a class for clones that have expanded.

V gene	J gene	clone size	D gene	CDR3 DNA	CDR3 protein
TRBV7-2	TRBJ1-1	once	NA	TGTGCCAGCAGCTTAGACCCAGATGGAGGCACTGAAGCTTTCTTT	CASSLDPDGGTEAFF
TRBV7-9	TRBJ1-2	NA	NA	TGTGCCAGCAGCCCCCAAGCTAACTATGGCTACACCTTC	CASSPQANYGYTF
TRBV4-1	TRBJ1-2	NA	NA	TGCGCCAGCAGCCTTACGGCCGGGGGGGCACCATATGGCTACACCTTC	CASSLTAGGAPYGYTF
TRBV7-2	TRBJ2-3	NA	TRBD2	TGTGCCAGCAGCTCTGGGCCTAGCGGGGGTCAAGATACGCAGTATTTT	CASSSGPSGGQDTQYF
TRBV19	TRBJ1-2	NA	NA	TGTGCCTCCAATCCCATGGGGGGCGCAGGCTATGGCTACACCTTC	CASNPMGGAGYGYTF
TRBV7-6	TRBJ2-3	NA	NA	TGTGCCAGCAGCCAACGGCAGGGCATTAGCACAGATACGCAGTATTTT	CASSQRQGISTDTQYF
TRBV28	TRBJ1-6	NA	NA	TGTGCCAGCAGTTCGGGACGGAACAATTCACCCCTCCACTTT	CASSSGRNNSPLHF
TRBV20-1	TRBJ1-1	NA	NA	TGCAGTGCGGCGGGGGGTATTGAAGCTTTCTTT	CSAAGGIEAFF
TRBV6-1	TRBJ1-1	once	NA	TGTGCCAGCAGACCAGGGATGGGGAACACTGAAGCTTTCTTT	CASRPGMGNTEAFF
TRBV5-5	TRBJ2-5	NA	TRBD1	TGTGCCAGCAGCTTGGCAGGGGGCTCAGAGACCCAGTACTTC	CASSLAGGSETQYF
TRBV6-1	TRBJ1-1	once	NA	TGTGCCAGCAGTGTTCAAAGGAACACTGAAGCTTTCTTT	CASSVQRNTEAFF
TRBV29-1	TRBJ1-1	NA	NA	TGCAGCTATGGGAGGAACACTGAAGCTTTCTTT	CSYGRNTEAFF
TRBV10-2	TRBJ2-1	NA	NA	TGCGCCAGCAGTGGCGGATCCGCCAACAATGAGCAGTTCTTC	CASSGGSANNEQFF
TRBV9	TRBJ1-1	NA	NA	TGTGCCAGCAGCGTAGTAGTGGGGAACACTGAAGCTTTCTTT	CASSVVVGNTEAFF
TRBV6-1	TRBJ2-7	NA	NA	TGTGCCAGCAGTATATCGACGGGGGAGCAGTACTTC	CASSISTGEQYF